This TCR beta chain derives from a study of shared clonotypes between healthy human individuals. The assay was immunoSEQ multiplex PCR, and TCRdb's table has in-frame clones only and misses some. Of about 1 million clones in the sample, about 77% were seen once. CDR3 size: 13 residues. Between the trimmed V and J ends, which lost 7 bases and 5 bases, there was a span of 15 bases. Germline V gene data show CDR1 as MNHNY and CDR2 as SVGAGI (reference sequence). The gene calls are TRBV6-6 and TRBJ2-7; D is uncertain. This clonotype was obtained from a man aged 18 to 30 in good health. The sequencing sample was made of memory CD4+ T cells sorted from blood. The subset: CD45RA-negative fraction. The CDR3 DNA follows: TGTGCCAGCACCTCTTCCTCCACGAACGAGCAGTACTTC. Encoded protein: CASTSSSTNEQYF.